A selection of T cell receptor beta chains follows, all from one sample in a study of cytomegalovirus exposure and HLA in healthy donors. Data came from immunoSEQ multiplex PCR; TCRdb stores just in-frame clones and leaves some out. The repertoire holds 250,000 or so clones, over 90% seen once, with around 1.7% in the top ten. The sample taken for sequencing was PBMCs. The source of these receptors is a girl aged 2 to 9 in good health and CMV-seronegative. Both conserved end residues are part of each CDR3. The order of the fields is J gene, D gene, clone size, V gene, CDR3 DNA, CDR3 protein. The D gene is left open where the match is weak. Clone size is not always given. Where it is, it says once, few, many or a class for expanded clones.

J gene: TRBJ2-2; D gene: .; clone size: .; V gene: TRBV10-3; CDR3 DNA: TGTGCCATCAGTGAGATAAGTGGCGGAGGCACCGGGGAGCTGTTTTTT; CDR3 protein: CAISEISGGGTGELFF
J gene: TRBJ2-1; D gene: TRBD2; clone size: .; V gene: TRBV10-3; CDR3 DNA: TGTGCCATCGGGACTAGCGGGATGAATTACAATGAGCAGTTCTTC; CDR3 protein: CAIGTSGMNYNEQFF
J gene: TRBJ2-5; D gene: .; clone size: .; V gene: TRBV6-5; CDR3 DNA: TGTGCCAGCAGGCGACACAGGCAAGAGACCCAGTACTTC; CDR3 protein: CASRRHRQETQYF
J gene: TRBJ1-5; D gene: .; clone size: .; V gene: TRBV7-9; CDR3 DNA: TGTGCCAGCAGCTTAGGCAGTTATAGCAATCAGCCCCAGCATTTT; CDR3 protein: CASSLGSYSNQPQHF
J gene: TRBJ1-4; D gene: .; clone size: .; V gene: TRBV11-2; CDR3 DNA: TGTGCCAGCAGCTTAGCGGACACTGAAAAACTGTTTTTT; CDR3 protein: CASSLADTEKLFF
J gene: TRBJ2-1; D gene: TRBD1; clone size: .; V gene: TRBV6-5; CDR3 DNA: TGTGCCAGCAGTACAGGGGACCCTTTTCGGCACTGGTTCTTC; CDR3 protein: CASSTGDPFRHWFF
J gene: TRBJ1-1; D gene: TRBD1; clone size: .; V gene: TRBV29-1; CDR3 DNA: TGCAGCGTTGACAGAATGGACAGGGACACTGAAGCTTTCTTT; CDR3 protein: CSVDRMDRDTEAFF
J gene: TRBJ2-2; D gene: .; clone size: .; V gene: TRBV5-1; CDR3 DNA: TGCGCCAGCAGCCCCCATATGGAGGGCGGGGAGCTGTTTTTT; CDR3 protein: CASSPHMEGGELFF
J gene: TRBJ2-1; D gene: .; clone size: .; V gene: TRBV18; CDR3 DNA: TGTGCCAGCTCACCATCCGATTACAGCTCCTACAATGAGCAGTTCTTC; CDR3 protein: CASSPSDYSSYNEQFF
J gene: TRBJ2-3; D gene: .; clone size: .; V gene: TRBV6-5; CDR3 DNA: TGTGCCAGCAGCCGAGGAGGGCCTGGCGAAGATACGCAGTATTTT; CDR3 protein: CASSRGGPGEDTQYF
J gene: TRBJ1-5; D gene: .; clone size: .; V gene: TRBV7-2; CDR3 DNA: TGTGCCAGCAGCTTAGTAGGCAATCAGCCCCAGCATTTT; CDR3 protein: CASSLVGNQPQHF
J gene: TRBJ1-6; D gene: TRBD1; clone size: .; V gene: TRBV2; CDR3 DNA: TGTGCCAGCAGGGACCTTAAATCTGACAGGGGAGGGCATTCACCCCTCCACTTT; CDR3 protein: CASRDLKSDRGGHSPLHF
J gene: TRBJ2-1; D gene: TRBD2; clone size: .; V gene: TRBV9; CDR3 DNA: TGTGCCAGCAGCGGAACTAGCGGGAGGGCCCCCAATGAGCAGTTCTTC; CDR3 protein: CASSGTSGRAPNEQFF
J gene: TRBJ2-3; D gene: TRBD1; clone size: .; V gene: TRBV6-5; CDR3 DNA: TGTGCCAGCAAACTAACAGGGGCGAGAACAGATACGCAGTATTTT; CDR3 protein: CASKLTGARTDTQYF
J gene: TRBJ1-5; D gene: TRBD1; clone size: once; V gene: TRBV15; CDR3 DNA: TGTGCCACCAGCAGAGGAGGATGGGACAGGAACAATCAGCCCCAGCATTTT; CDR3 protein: CATSRGGWDRNNQPQHF
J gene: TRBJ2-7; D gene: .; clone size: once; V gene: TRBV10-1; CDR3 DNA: TGCGCCAGCAGTGAGTCGACTCTATGGGGCTTCGAGCAGTACTTC; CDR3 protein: CASSESTLWGFEQYF
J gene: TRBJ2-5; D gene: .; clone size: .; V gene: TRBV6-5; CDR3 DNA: TGTGCCAGCAGTTACGAAGGGGTCTGGTCGGGGGAGCAGTACTTC; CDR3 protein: CASSYEGVWSGEQYF
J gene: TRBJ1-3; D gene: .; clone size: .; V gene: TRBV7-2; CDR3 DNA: TGTGCCAGCAGCTTAGGTCCAGGGCGATCTGGAAACACCATATATTTT; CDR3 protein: CASSLGPGRSGNTIYF
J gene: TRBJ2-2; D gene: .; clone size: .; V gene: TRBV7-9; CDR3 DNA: TGTGCCAGCAGCTTAAGGGGCTCGAAATACACCGGGGAGCTGTTTTTT; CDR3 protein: CASSLRGSKYTGELFF
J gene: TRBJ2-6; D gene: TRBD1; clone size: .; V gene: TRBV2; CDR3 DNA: TGTGCCAGCAGTGCCCGACAGGGGGCCGGGGCCAACGTCCTGACTTTC; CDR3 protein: CASSARQGAGANVLTF
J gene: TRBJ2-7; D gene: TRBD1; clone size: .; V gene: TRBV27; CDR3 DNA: TGTGCCAGCAGCCCCGGGACAGGCTACGAGCAGTACTTC; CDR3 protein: CASSPGTGYEQYF
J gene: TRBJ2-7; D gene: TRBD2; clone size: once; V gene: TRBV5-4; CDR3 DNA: TGTGCCAGCAGCTTGTCTAGCGGGAGCTCCTACGAGCAGTACTTC; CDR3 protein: CASSLSSGSSYEQYF
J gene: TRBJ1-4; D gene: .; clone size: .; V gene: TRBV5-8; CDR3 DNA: TGTGCCAGCAGCCGCGACAGGAATAATGAAAAACTGTTTTTT; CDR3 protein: CASSRDRNNEKLFF
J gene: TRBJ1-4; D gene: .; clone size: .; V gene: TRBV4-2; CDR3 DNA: TGTGCCAGCAGCCAAGAACAGGCCTCTAATGAAAAACTGTTTTTT; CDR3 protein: CASSQEQASNEKLFF
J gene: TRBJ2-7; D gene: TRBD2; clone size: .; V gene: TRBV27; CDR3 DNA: TGTGCCAGCAGTTCGGGGGGGTTCTCCTACGAGCAGTACTTC; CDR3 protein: CASSSGGFSYEQYF
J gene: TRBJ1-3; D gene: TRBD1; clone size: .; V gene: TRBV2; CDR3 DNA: TGTGCCAGCAGTGGGGGGGACAGGAGAAACACCATATATTTT; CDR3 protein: CASSGGDRRNTIYF
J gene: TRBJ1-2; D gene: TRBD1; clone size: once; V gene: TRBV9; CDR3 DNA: TGTGCCAGCAGCGGGGGGACAGGGTATGGCTACACCTTC; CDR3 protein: CASSGGTGYGYTF
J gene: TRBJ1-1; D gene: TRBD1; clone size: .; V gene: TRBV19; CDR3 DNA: TGTGCCAGTCTTGGACAGGGGATGGAAGCTTTCTTT; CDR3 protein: CASLGQGMEAFF
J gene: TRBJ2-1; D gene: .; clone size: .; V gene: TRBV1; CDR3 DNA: TGCACCAGCAGCCCACAGCCCCAGACAGGGGGTGCAGTGAATGAGCAGTTCTTC; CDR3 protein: CTSSPQPQTGGAVNEQFF
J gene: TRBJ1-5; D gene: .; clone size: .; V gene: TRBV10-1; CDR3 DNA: TGCGCCAGCAGTGACGGAGGGGCGTTTCAGCCCCAGCATTTT; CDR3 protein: CASSDGGAFQPQHF
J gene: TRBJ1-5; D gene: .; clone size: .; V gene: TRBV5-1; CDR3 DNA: TGCGCCAGCAGCTCCAGGGTGGGTCAGCCCCAGCATTTT; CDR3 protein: CASSSRVGQPQHF
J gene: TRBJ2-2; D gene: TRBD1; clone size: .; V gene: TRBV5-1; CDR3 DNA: TGCGCCAGCAGCTTCCGGGACAGGGGGCGCGACACCGGGGAGCTGTTTTTT; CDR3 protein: CASSFRDRGRDTGELFF
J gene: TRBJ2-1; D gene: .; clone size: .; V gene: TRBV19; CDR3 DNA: TGTGCCAGTAAACGAACAGCTACCTACAATGAGCAGTTCTTC; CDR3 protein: CASKRTATYNEQFF
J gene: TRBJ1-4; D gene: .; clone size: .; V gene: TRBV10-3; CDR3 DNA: TGTGCCATCAGTGAGTTGAAGCGTGAAAAACTGTTTTTT; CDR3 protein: CAISELKREKLFF
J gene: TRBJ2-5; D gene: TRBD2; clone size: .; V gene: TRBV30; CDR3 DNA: TGTGCCAGAGATTCGGGACTAGCGGAGGGTGAGACCCAGTACTTC; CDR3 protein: CARDSGLAEGETQYF
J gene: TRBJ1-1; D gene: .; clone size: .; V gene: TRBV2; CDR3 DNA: TGTGCCAGCAGTGAACCCCTGCAGGGAATGACTGAAGCTTTCTTT; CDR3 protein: CASSEPLQGMTEAFF
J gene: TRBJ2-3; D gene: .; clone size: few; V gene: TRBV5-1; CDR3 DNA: TGCGCCAGCAGCTTGGAGGGTGGGGCTAGCACAGATACGCAGTATTTT; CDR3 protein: CASSLEGGASTDTQYF
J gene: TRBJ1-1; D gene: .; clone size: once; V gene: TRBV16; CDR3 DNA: TGTGCCAGCAGCCCCAGGCAGGGTGAAACTGAAGCTTTCTTT; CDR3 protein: CASSPRQGETEAFF
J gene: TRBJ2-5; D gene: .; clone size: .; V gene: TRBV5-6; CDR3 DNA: TGTGCCAGCAGCTTGGCCGTGCCAATCCGGGAGACCCAGTACTTC; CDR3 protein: CASSLAVPIRETQYF
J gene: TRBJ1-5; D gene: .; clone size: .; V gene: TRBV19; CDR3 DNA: TGTGCCAGTAGTATTAACGGGGGCAATCAGCCCCAGCATTTT; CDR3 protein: CASSINGGNQPQHF
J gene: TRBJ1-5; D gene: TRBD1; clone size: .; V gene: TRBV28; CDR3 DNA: TGTGCCAGCAGTTTTTTAGGACAGGGGGCTAGTCAGCCCCAGCATTTT; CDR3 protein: CASSFLGQGASQPQHF
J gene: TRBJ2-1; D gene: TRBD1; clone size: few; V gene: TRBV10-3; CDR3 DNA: TGTGCCATGGGGACAGGGCCGGACGATGAGCAGTTCTTC; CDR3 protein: CAMGTGPDDEQFF
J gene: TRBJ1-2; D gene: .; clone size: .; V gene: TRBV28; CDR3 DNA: TGTGCCAGCATCGAAGGTACGGCGGGCTATGGCTACACCTTC; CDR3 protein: CASIEGTAGYGYTF
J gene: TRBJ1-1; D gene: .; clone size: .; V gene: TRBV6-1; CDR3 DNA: TGTGCCAGCAGGTTACAGGGTCGGGCTTTCTTT; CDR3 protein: CASRLQGRAFF
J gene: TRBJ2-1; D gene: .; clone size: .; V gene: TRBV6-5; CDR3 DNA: TGTGCCAGCAGTTACTCTTTTGGGACTGACAATGAGCAGTTCTTC; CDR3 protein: CASSYSFGTDNEQFF
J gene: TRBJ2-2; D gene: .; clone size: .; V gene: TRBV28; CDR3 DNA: TGTGCCAGCAGTTTGCAGAGGGGGTTTGTCGGGGAGCTGTTTTTT; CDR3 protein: CASSLQRGFVGELFF
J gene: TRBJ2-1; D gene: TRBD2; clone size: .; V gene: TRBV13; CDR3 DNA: TGTGCCAGCAGCTATAGGACTAGCGGGAGGACGCCCTACAATGAGCAGTTCTTC; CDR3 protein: CASSYRTSGRTPYNEQFF
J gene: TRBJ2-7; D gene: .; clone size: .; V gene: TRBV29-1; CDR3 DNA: TGCAGCGTTGAATCCGGTGCTTGGGGGGGCCATTACGAGCAGTACTTC; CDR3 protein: CSVESGAWGGHYEQYF
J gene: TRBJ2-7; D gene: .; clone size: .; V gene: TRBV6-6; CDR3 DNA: TGTGCCAGCACCCCTACTGGGCGGGGCGGTTCCTACGAGCAGTACTTC; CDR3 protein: CASTPTGRGGSYEQYF
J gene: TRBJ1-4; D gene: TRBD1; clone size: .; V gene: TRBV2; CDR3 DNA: TGTGCCAGCAAGAGAGGACAGGGATATGAAAAACTGTTTTTT; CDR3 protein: CASKRGQGYEKLFF
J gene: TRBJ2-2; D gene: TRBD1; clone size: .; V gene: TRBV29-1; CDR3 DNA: TGCAGCGTTTGGGGGACAGGTCCCAACACCGGGGAGCTGTTTTTT; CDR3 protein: CSVWGTGPNTGELFF